The rows below give T cell receptor beta chains drawn from one sample of a study of CD8+ T cells in alopecia areata. Assay: immunoSEQ multiplex PCR; the TCRdb copy retains only in-frame clones and omits some. Found here are 150,000 to 200,000 clones, 60% of them singletons; the top ten hold around 0.92%. The sequencing used CD4+ T cells sorted from blood, collected at week 24, from a patient treated with tofacitinib. The receptors here all came from a human donor with alopecia areata. The CDR3 runs from the conserved cysteine through the conserved F or W.

CASSPRDSSNQPQHF TRBV2 15
CASSHGQFRSGANVLTF TRBV27 17
CASSIISMGQPEAFF TRBV19 15
CASGLRGLGELFF TRBV12-5 13
CASSQSLGGGTGNNEQFF TRBV27 18
CASSPGTSGGETQYF TRBV7-7 15
CAWSAAGGTDTQYF TRBV30 14
CSARTGRGEAFF TRBV29-1 12
CASSYMRTRPEFYNEQFF TRBV27 18
CASSLRLEISPLHF TRBV5-6 14
CASSSGRFDPQPQHF TRBV27 15
CASRPQGVKNYGYTF TRBV11-2 15
CSGGGWNTEAFF TRBV29-1 12
CAWRRGLGANVLTF TRBV30 14
CASSPVARDTQYF TRBV18 13
CSVGGGTGVDEQYF TRBV29-1 14
CASSGGTGVNSPLHF TRBV2 15
CAWSPQGMNTEAFF TRBV30 14
CSGKDSSSKGVNTEAFF TRBV29-1 17
CSVEKGAGETQYF TRBV29-1 13
CSVHSGRNTEAFF TRBV29-1 13
CSVAAWGREQFF TRBV29-1 12
CASSPHSPSTDTQYF TRBV4-3 15
CASSLGDSLQSPLHF TRBV7-2 15
CSVGGYEQYF TRBV29-1 10
CASSLAVDTQYF TRBV5-1 12
CAWSMGHYSNQPQHF TRBV30 15
CASSQDVGGYTF TRBV4-3 12
CSVVRDSPTDTQYF TRBV29-1 14
CASSQGEGPQETQYF TRBV4-2 15
CAWTGGKNYGYTF TRBV30 13
CATQGQGNTEAFF TRBV25-1 13
CASSLGGSYSYNEQFF TRBV5-4 16